The present TCR beta chain was sequenced within a study of shared clonotypes between healthy human individuals. Assay used: immunoSEQ multiplex PCR; TCRdb lists only in-frame clones, some missing. Found here are approximately 1.4 million clones, approximately 98% of them singletons; the top ten hold roughly 0.4%. The germline V gene has CDR1 SGHKS and CDR2 YYEKEE (reference sequence). V was clipped by 0 bases and J by 8 bases, with 17 bases between them. The CDR3 length is 15 residues. This clonotype was sampled from a man aged 30-40 years in good health. The chain recombines TRBV5-5 with TRBJ1-1; weak D call: TRBD1 (6 bases). Input material: naive CD4+ T cells sorted from blood. As for subset: CD45RA+ positively selected. CDR3 coding DNA: TGTGCCAGCAGCTTGGCCATAGGGGGAGCTGAAGAAGCTTTCTTT. This sequence encodes CASSLAIGGAEEAFF.